These 18 T cell receptor beta chains share one sample of origin, sequenced in a study of shared clonotypes between healthy human individuals. Repertoires were generated with immunoSEQ multiplex PCR, while TCRdb's copy carries only in-frame clones and drops some. The sample lists hundreds of thousands of clones, roughly 70% occurring once. Sequencing was performed on memory CD4+ T cells sorted from blood. Documented subset: CD45RA-negative fraction. The receptors here all came from a woman aged 25 to 39 in good health.

This clone was counted many times. This sample includes further DNA sequences coding for the same CDR3. The rearrangement links TRBV14 to TRBJ2-7; D is unclear. Germline-derived CDR1 and CDR2 are SGHDN and FVKESK. V lost 6 bases, J lost 4 bases, and 10 bases lay in between. This CDR3 is built from 12 residues. CDR3 sequence (DNA): TGTGCCAGCAGTCCCAACAGATACGAGCAGTACTTC. The encoded protein is CASSPNRYEQYF.

The chain has TRBV28 and TRBJ2-5; no clear D gene. Trimming removed 1 base at V and 6 bases at J, with 9 bases between. The CDR3 loop spans 13 amino acids. CDR1 MDHEN and CDR2 SYDVKM come from the germline V gene. The CDR3 coding sequence is TGTGCCAGCAGTTTATCCAGTACAAAGACCCAGTACTTC. Its protein is CASSLSSTKTQYF.

The J gene is TRBJ2-3, the V gene TRBV4-2, with D perhaps TRBD2 (5 bases). The ends were cut back, 3 bases at V and 2 bases at J, with 18 bases in the middle. Germline V gene data show CDR1 as LGHNA and CDR2 as YNFKEQ. The CDR3 is 17 residues long. CDR3 DNA sequence: TGTGCCAGCAGCCAGCCCAGCACTAGGAAATACACAGATACGCAGTATTTT. Protein: CASSQPSTRKYTDTQYF.

The chain uses TRBV6-5 and TRBJ2-7; 9 nucleotides agree with TRBD2. The CDR3 loop spans 14 amino acids. Germline V CDR1 and CDR2: MNHEY, SVGAGI. With V trimmed by 2 bases and J by 4 bases, 3 bases remained unmatched. Here the CDR3 reads CASSYAGGSYEQYF. CDR3 nucleotide sequence: TGTGCCAGCAGTTACGCGGGAGGGAGTTACGAGCAGTACTTC.

The rearrangement joins TRBV5-1 to TRBJ1-2, with D tentatively TRBD1 (6 bases). The V gene lost 0 bases and the J gene lost 14 bases, with 14 bases spanning the gap. CDR1 is SGHRS and CDR2 is YFSETQ in the germline V gene. There are 12 residues in the CDR3. CDR3 nucleotides: TGCGCCAGCAGCTTGGAGACAGACAGGAGGACCTTC. This encodes CASSLETDRRTF. Full variable domain (outside the CDR3, taken from reference TRBV5-1 and TRBJ1-2): KAGVTQTPRYLIKTRGQQVTLSCSPISGHRSVSWYQQTPGQGLQFLFEYFSETQRNKGNFPGRFSGRQFSNSRSEMNVSTLELGDSALYLCASSLETDRRTFGSGTRLTVV.

This clone was picked up a small number of times. The V call is TRBV18, the J call TRBJ1-1; D gene uncertain. Germline loops: CDR1 KGHSH, CDR2 LQKENI. Trimming removed 4 bases at V and 8 bases at J, with 17 bases between. The CDR3 has 14 residues. The CDR3 coding sequence is TGTGCCAGCTCACGATCCCGTGGGGAGGGCGAAGCTTTCTTT. Translating gives CASSRSRGEGEAFF.

This chain connects TRBV6-4 to TRBJ1-5; no definite D call. The length of the CDR3 is 15 residues. Trimming cost V 6 bases and J 0 bases, with 12 bases left between them. Looked up from germline, CDR1 is MRHNA and CDR2 is SNTAGT. CDR3 bases: TGTGCCAGCAGCGTTACAGAAGATAGCAATCAGCCCCAGCATTTT. Its translation is CASSVTEDSNQPQHF.

The chain couples TRBV4-1 to TRBJ2-1; 7 bases line up with TRBD2. The CDR3 extends over 14 amino acids. V lost 1 base to trimming and J lost 4 bases; unmatched junction nucleotides: 1. Looked up from germline, CDR1 is MGHRA and CDR2 is YSYEKL. CDR3 sequence reads: CASSQAGLYNEQFF. CDR3 coding DNA: TGCGCCAGCAGCCAAGCGGGACTATACAATGAGCAGTTCTTC.

This clone came up a few times. This chain uses TRBV28 with TRBJ1-4; no clear D gene. Trimming stripped 5 bases from V and 0 bases from J, with 10 bases between. CDR3 length equals 15 residues. CDR1 and CDR2 from the germline V gene are MDHEN and SYDVKM. The DNA for the CDR3 is TGTGCCAGCAGTGGCCTTGGGGCAACTAATGAAAAACTGTTTTTT. It codes for CASSGLGATNEKLFF.

The chain has TRBV15 and TRBJ2-4; no definite D call. This CDR3 is 16 amino acids long. Germline V lookup: CDR1 LNHNV, CDR2 YYDKDF (reference sequence). Trimming cost V 0 bases and J 0 bases, with 9 bases left between them. The CDR3 loop reads CATSRDQTPAKNIQYF. In DNA, the CDR3 is TGTGCCACCAGCAGAGATCAAACGCCAGCCAAAAACATTCAGTACTTC.

The chain links TRBV10-2 to TRBJ1-4, with 10 nucleotides matching TRBD1. Germline CDR1 WSHSY, CDR2 SAAADI. CDR3 length: 14 amino acids. With V trimmed by 6 bases and J by 5 bases, 3 bases remained unmatched. CDR3 sequence reads: CASRGTGANEKLFF. The CDR3 DNA follows: TGCGCCAGCAGGGGGACAGGGGCCAATGAAAAACTGTTTTTT.

The rearrangement links TRBV9 to TRBJ2-7; D might be TRBD2 (6 bases). CDR1 and CDR2 (germline): SGDLS, YYNGEE. The CDR3 has 16 amino acids. Trimming removed 2 bases from V and 5 bases from J, with 20 bases in between. Written as DNA, the CDR3 is TGTGCCAGCAGCGTCGGGGGATTGGGTGGTTTGGACGAGCAGTACTTC. Translating it yields CASSVGGLGGLDEQYF.

The CDR3 protein is CASSPDHSYEQYF. In nucleotides, the CDR3 is TGTGCCAGCTCTCCTGACCACTCCTACGAGCAGTACTTC. The chain couples TRBV18 to TRBJ2-7; D remains unclear. Germline CDR1 KGHSH, CDR2 LQKENI. Trimming removed 6 bases from V and 0 bases from J, with 9 bases in between. CDR3 length: 13 amino acids.

The CDR3 bases are TGTGCCAGCAGTTTATCGACAGGGGACTACGAGCAGTACTTC. Its protein is CASSLSTGDYEQYF. The chain uses TRBV27 and TRBJ2-7; TRBD1 matches 8 bases. After removal of 0 bases from V and 3 bases from J, the junction contained 1 base not matched to a gene. The CDR3 contains 14 residues. Germline CDR1 MNHEY, CDR2 SMNVEV (reference sequence).

This chain links TRBV7-9 with TRBJ1-5; no clear D. The ends were cut back, 4 bases at V and 9 bases at J, with 10 bases in the middle. This CDR3 comprises 12 residues. CDR1 SEHNR and CDR2 FQNEAQ come from the germline V gene (reference sequence). The CDR3 loop is CASSWDWSPQHF. The DNA for the CDR3 is TGTGCCAGCAGCTGGGATTGGTCGCCCCAGCATTTT.

J is TRBJ2-3 and V is TRBV9; 7 nucleotides agree with TRBD1. Germline trimming cut 4 bases from V and 7 bases from J; bases unmatched to any gene: 12. The CDR3 loop spans 15 amino acids. Per the germline V gene, CDR1 is SGDLS and CDR2 is YYNGEE. The CDR3 bases are TGTGCCAGCAGCCTACGAGGGGGCAGGGGGAATACGCAGTATTTT. This codes for CASSLRGGRGNTQYF.

This clone was counted a single time. This chain connects TRBV19 to TRBJ1-2; no firm D call. From germline, CDR1 is LNHDA and CDR2 SQIVND (reference sequence). The CDR3 contains 14 residues. Deletions cut 5 bases from V and 7 bases from J, with 17 bases between. CDR3 sequence reads: CASSEGGKMSGYTF. CDR3 bases: TGTGCCAGTAGTGAAGGAGGAAAGATGAGTGGCTACACCTTC.

The J gene is TRBJ2-1, the V gene TRBV7-3, with D perhaps matching TRBD2 (6 bases). Germline CDR1 reads SGHTA; CDR2 reads FQGTGA. The CDR3 covers 14 residues. V dropped 1 base and J dropped 6 bases, with 10 bases sitting between them. The CDR3 nucleotides are TGTGCCAGCAGCTTAAATCAGGGACTCAATGAGCAGTTCTTC. Amino acids: CASSLNQGLNEQFF.